In this sample, the clone carrying this T cell receptor beta chain turned up many times. Generated by immunoSEQ multiplex PCR, the TCRdb table keeps only in-frame clones and is missing some. The repertoire includes more than 65,000 clones, around 83% of them detected once, and around 9.7% sits in the top ten. CDR3 length: 14 residues. Germline lookup yields CDR1 SGHTA and CDR2 FQGTGA. V was clipped by 2 bases and J by 9 bases; unmatched bases: 6. This sample was taken from a study of blood T cell repertoires in COVID-19. Across the whole study: Spain, Italy and the United States supplied samples that represented acute and convalescent COVID-19.

This clonotype was sampled from a woman of 80 years or more with acute or convalescent COVID-19. The V call is TRBV7-3, the J call TRBJ2-3, with TRBD2 identical over 9 bases. Source material: peripheral blood. Here the CDR3 reads CASSLAGGPTTQYF. CDR3 sequence (DNA): TGTGCCAGCAGCTTAGCGGGGGGGCCCACCACGCAGTATTTT.